One TCR beta chain is described in this entry. Antigen unknown. These data are taken from a study of Ad26.COV2.S vaccination and SARS-CoV-2 variants. Whole-study context: COV1001, an Ad26.COV2.S trial, supplied this vaccine-arm donor. Doses of Ad26.COV2.S were injected into muscle once or twice, 56 days apart.

TCRdb's table, derived via immunoSEQ multiplex PCR, lists solely in-frame clones and lacks some. The data hold roughly 300,000 clones, with 88% observed a single time. Trimming removed 4 bases from V and 4 bases from J, with 15 bases in between. This CDR3 region has 15 residues. The V gene's germline CDR1 is SGDLS and CDR2 YYNGEE. The treatment denotes: some 19 received Ad26.COV2.S at low or high dose, single or two shots; roughly five received placebo; per-sample allocation not given. All samples were drawn on day 63, counting from the first vaccine or placebo injection. The individual, an adult aged 18-55 years, was a donor in Boston. Study-level findings and limits: It is possible that the TCR breadth and depth analyses underestimated the total T cell responses.

This chain joins TRBV9 and TRBJ1-5; possible D gene TRBD1, 6 bases. The receptor was isolated from a person between 18 and 65 years old who received the Ad26.COV2.S COVID-19 vaccine or a placebo. The material was peripheral blood, obtained in a trial of Ad26.COV2.S vaccine versus placebo. The CDR3 DNA follows: TGTGCCAGCAGCCCGTGGGACACCGGGAATCAGCCCCAGCATTTT. Protein: CASSPWDTGNQPQHF.